The 23 T cell receptor beta chains below were found in one sample sequenced in a study of T cell responses to AZD1222 COVID-19 vaccine. The protocol was immunoSEQ multiplex PCR, while the TCRdb copy is restricted to in-frame clones and leaves out a portion. The sample contains 59,000 or so clones, about 86% of which appear only once. Specimen: peripheral blood, collected on day 0 of AZD1222 vaccination. The receptors here all came from an adult in good health.

The rearrangement joins TRBV29-1 to TRBJ1-5; TRBD1 matches at 8 bases. Germline loops: CDR1 SQVTM, CDR2 ANQGSEA. J was trimmed by 0 bases and V by 6 bases; bases with no gene match: 7. CDR3 length: 15 residues. CDR3 residues: CSVADRGASNQPQHF. CDR3 in DNA: TGCAGCGTGGCAGACAGGGGTGCTAGCAATCAGCCCCAGCATTTT.

The V call is TRBV30, the J call TRBJ2-7; 9 nucleotides line up with TRBD1. From germline, CDR1 is GTSNPN and CDR2 SVGIG (reference sequence). This CDR3 spans 13 amino acids. Trimming took 4 bases from V and 4 from J; bases not matched to a gene: 5. The CDR3 spells CAWNRDRAYEQYF. The CDR3 DNA reads as TGTGCCTGGAATAGGGACAGGGCTTACGAGCAGTACTTC.

The chain is built from TRBV5-5 and TRBJ1-2; TRBD1 might be the D (6 bases). The CDR3 contains 15 residues. Trimming stripped 1 base from V and 2 bases from J, with 12 bases between. The germline V gene has CDR1 SGHKS and CDR2 YYEKEE (reference sequence). The CDR3 region is CASSLRGALNYGYTF. The CDR3 DNA reads as TGTGCCAGCAGCTTGAGGGGGGCGCTAAACTATGGCTACACCTTC.

V and J are TRBV18 and TRBJ1-6, with 8 bases lining up with TRBD1. The CDR3 contains 16 residues. Germline assignment: CDR1 KGHSH and CDR2 LQKENI. Trimming at V came to 4 bases and at J to 4 bases, leaving 6 bases not matched to a gene. CDR3: CASSLRTGQYNSPLHF. The CDR3 DNA follows: TGTGCCAGCTCACTGCGGACAGGGCAATATAATTCACCCCTCCACTTT. The full variable domain, completed using reference TRBV18 and TRBJ1-6, is NAGVMQNPRHLVRRRGQEARLRCSPMKGHSHVYWYRQLPEEGLKFMVYLQKENIIDESGMPKERFSAEFPKEGPSILRIQQVVRGDSAAYFCASSLRTGQYNSPLHFGNGTRLTVT.

The chain employs TRBV28 and TRBJ1-5; 9 bases match TRBD1. Germline CDR1 reads MDHEN; CDR2 reads SYDVKM. V dropped 7 bases and J dropped 2; count of bases not matched to a gene: 12. The CDR3 is 17 residues long. The CDR3 loop reads CASTPDRGNRGNQPQHF. The DNA for the CDR3 is TGTGCCAGCACTCCGGACAGGGGTAACAGAGGCAATCAGCCCCAGCATTTT.

The chain is built from TRBV19 and TRBJ1-5; D perhaps matches TRBD1 (5 bases). Trimming removed 11 bases at V and 0 bases at J, with 11 bases between. The CDR3 has 13 residues. Germline V gene data show CDR1 as LNHDA and CDR2 as SQIVND (reference sequence). The CDR3 bases are TGTGCCGTTGGGGCGGGTAGCAATCAGCCCCAGCATTTT. This codes for CAVGAGSNQPQHF.

The chain employs TRBV5-1 and TRBJ2-3, with 9 nucleotides matching TRBD2. V was pared by 3 bases and J by 0 bases, with 5 bases of the junction left unmatched. Germline assignment: CDR1 SGHRS and CDR2 YFSETQ. The length of the CDR3 is 16 residues. CDR3 amino acids: CASSSPSGESTDTQYF. The CDR3 region has the DNA TGCGCCAGCAGCTCCCCTAGCGGGGAGAGCACAGATACGCAGTATTTT.

The sample holds a few counts of this clone. The chain is built from TRBV15 and TRBJ2-7; D may be TRBD1 (5 bases). The V and J ends lost 2 bases and 2 bases respectively, with 16 bases between them. The CDR3 consists of 16 residues. The germline gives CDR1 LNHNV, CDR2 YYDKDF (reference sequence). The CDR3 bases are TGTGCCACCAGCAGATCCAGGGTAGTAGGGCCCTACGAGCAGTACTTC. Protein sequence: CATSRSRVVGPYEQYF.

The chain combines TRBV9 with TRBJ1-1; TRBD1 might be the D (6 bases). The germline V and J ends were trimmed by 3 bases and 8 bases, with 11 bases remaining between them. The CDR3 sequence is 12 residues long. CDR1 SGDLS and CDR2 YYNGEE come from the germline V gene. CDR3 amino acids: CASSADRSEAFF. For the CDR3, the DNA is TGTGCCAGCAGCGCAGACAGGAGCGAAGCTTTCTTT.

This clone was seen a single time. This chain links TRBV5-6 with TRBJ1-2, with unresolved D. Trimming removed 0 bases from V and 7 bases from J, with 4 bases in between. The CDR3 covers 11 residues. Germline CDR1 SGHDT, CDR2 YYEEEE. The CDR3 DNA sequence: TGTGCCAGCAGCTTGGTAGGTGGCTACACCTTC. This encodes CASSLVGGYTF.

The rearrangement joins TRBV4-3 to TRBJ1-1; D remains unclear. Germline CDR1 is LGHNA and CDR2 is YSLEER. The CDR3 loop spans 14 amino acids. Trimming cost V 3 bases and J 0 bases, with 8 bases left between them. CDR3 residues: CASSQGNMNTEAFF. The DNA for the CDR3 is TGCGCCAGCAGCCAGGGTAACATGAACACTGAAGCTTTCTTT.

The rearrangement links TRBV2 to TRBJ1-1, with D perhaps TRBD1 (5 bases). CDR1 SNHLY and CDR2 FYNNEI come from the germline V gene. Between the trimmed V and J ends, which lost 4 bases and 6 bases, there was a span of 18 bases. The CDR3 spans 15 residues. CDR3 DNA: TGTGCCAGCAGTGTGTTACAGGCGAGGAGGGCTGAAGCTTTCTTT. Its translation: CASSVLQARRAEAFF.

This rearrangement joins TRBV27 to TRBJ1-6, with D hard to call. The ends were cut back, 3 bases at V and 3 bases at J, with 3 bases in the middle. The length of the CDR3 is 13 residues. Germline loops: CDR1 MNHEY, CDR2 SMNVEV (reference sequence). The CDR3 coding sequence is TGTGCCAGCAGTTTCAGCTATAATTCACCCCTCCACTTT. Its protein product is CASSFSYNSPLHF.

CDR3 in amino acids: CASSFTGNYGYTF. CDR3 nucleotide sequence: TGTGCCAGCAGTTTTACAGGGAACTATGGCTACACCTTC. The chain couples TRBV27 to TRBJ1-2; TRBD1 is a possible D gene (6 bases). Per the germline V gene, CDR1 is MNHEY and CDR2 is SMNVEV (reference sequence). The CDR3 has 13 residues. Trimming cost V 3 bases and J 2 bases, with 7 bases left between them.

This clone was counted only a few times. The chain is built from TRBV18 and TRBJ1-1; D remains ambiguous. Germline assignment: CDR1 KGHSH and CDR2 LQKENI. Trimming shortened V by 1 base and J by 0 bases, and 9 bases separated the two germline ends. CDR3 length equals 15 residues. The CDR3 loop reads CASSPQGSMNTEAFF. CDR3 nucleotide sequence: TGTGCCAGCTCACCACAGGGCTCCATGAACACTGAAGCTTTCTTT. Combining the CDR3 with reference TRBV18 and TRBJ1-1 gives the whole variable domain NAGVMQNPRHLVRRRGQEARLRCSPMKGHSHVYWYRQLPEEGLKFMVYLQKENIIDESGMPKERFSAEFPKEGPSILRIQQVVRGDSAAYFCASSPQGSMNTEAFFGQGTRLTVV.

The chain combines TRBV27 with TRBJ1-3; D is uncertain. CDR1 MNHEY and CDR2 SMNVEV come from the germline V gene (reference sequence). The V end lost 4 bases, the J end lost 2 bases, and 12 bases lay between the germline ends. CDR3 size: 15 residues. This CDR3 reads CASSSLLRPGNTIYF. CDR3 nucleotide sequence: TGTGCCAGCAGTTCATTATTGAGACCTGGAAACACCATATATTTT.

This chain connects TRBV28 to TRBJ1-1; 7 nucleotides agree with TRBD1. CDR1 and CDR2 (germline): MDHEN, SYDVKM. This CDR3 spans 12 amino acids. V lost 6 bases and J lost 10; bases outside the gene matches: 8. CDR3 in amino acids: CASSRDRAGAFF. CDR3 DNA: TGTGCCAGCAGCCGCGACAGGGCTGGAGCTTTCTTT. The full variable domain, completed using reference TRBV28 and TRBJ1-1, is DVKVTQSSRYLVKRTGEKVFLECVQDMDHENMFWYRQDPGLGLRLIYFSYDVKMKEKGDIPEGYSVSREKKERFSLILESASTNQTSMYLCASSRDRAGAFFGQGTRLTVV.

V gene TRBV6-4 combines with J gene TRBJ1-4, with 9 bases matching TRBD1. The CDR3 contains 15 residues. Trimming cost V 6 bases and J 5 bases; bases outside gene matches: 7. Germline CDR1 reads MRHNA; CDR2 reads SNTAGT. The CDR3 DNA sequence: TGTGCCAGCAGCCAAGGACAGGGGACGAATGAAAAACTGTTTTTT. It translates to CASSQGQGTNEKLFF.

This sequence joins TRBV5-4 and TRBJ1-2, with D uncertain. The CDR3 covers 14 residues. V was trimmed by 5 bases and J by 5 bases, leaving 16 bases between them. CDR1 SGHNT and CDR2 YYREEE come from the germline V gene (reference sequence). The CDR3, as DNA: TGTGCCAGCAGTAAGGATATTCAAGGGTATGGCTACACCTTC. This gives the protein CASSKDIQGYGYTF.

The V and J genes are TRBV6-5 and TRBJ2-5, with TRBD2 matching 10 bases. The CDR3 has 16 amino acids. V shed 4 bases and J 4 bases; nucleotides not matched to a gene: 9. CDR1 and CDR2 (germline): MNHEY, SVGAGI. CDR3 loop: CASSFAASGGGETQYF. In nucleotides, the CDR3 is TGTGCCAGCAGTTTCGCTGCTAGCGGGGGAGGAGAGACCCAGTACTTC.

The J gene is TRBJ1-2, the V gene TRBV18, with 9 bases that match TRBD1. Unmatched junction bases numbered 4, after V lost 3 bases and J lost 2 bases. CDR3 length equals 15 residues. Germline CDR1 KGHSH, CDR2 LQKENI. CDR3 sequence: CASSPPGQGNYGYTF. The DNA of the CDR3 is TGTGCCAGCTCACCCCCGGGACAGGGAAACTATGGCTACACCTTC.

The CDR3 bases are TGTGCCAGCTCACCACCCGGGAGGCATCAGCCCCAGCATTTT. Amino acids: CASSPPGRHQPQHF. This rearrangement joins TRBV18 to TRBJ1-5, with D unclear. V dropped 0 bases and J dropped 5 bases, with 8 bases sitting between them. Germline CDR1 KGHSH, CDR2 LQKENI. The CDR3 spans 14 residues.

The chain joins TRBV10-1 to TRBJ1-5; D may be TRBD1 (6 bases). Germline CDR1 and CDR2: WNHNN and SYGVQD (reference sequence). V dropped 6 bases and J dropped 0 bases, with 15 bases sitting between them. The CDR3 loop spans 16 amino acids. The CDR3 protein is CASSGVGDNSNQPQHF. The CDR3 DNA follows: TGCGCCAGCAGCGGAGTTGGGGACAATAGCAATCAGCCCCAGCATTTT.